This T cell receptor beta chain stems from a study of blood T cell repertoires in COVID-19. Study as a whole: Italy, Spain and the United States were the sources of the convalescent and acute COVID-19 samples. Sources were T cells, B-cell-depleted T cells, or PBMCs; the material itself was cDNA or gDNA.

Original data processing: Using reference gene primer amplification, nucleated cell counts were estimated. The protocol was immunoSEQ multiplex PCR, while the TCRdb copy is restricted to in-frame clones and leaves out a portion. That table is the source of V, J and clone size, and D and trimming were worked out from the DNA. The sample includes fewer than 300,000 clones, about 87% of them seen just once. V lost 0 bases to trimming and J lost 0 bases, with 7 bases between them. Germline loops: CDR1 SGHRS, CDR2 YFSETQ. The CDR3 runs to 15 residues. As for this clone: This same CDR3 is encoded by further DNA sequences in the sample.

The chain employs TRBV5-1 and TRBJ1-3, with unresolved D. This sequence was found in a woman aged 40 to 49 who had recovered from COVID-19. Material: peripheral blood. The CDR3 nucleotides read TGCGCCAGCAGCTTGGGCTTGAGCTCTGGAAACACCATATATTTT. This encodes CASSLGLSSGNTIYF.